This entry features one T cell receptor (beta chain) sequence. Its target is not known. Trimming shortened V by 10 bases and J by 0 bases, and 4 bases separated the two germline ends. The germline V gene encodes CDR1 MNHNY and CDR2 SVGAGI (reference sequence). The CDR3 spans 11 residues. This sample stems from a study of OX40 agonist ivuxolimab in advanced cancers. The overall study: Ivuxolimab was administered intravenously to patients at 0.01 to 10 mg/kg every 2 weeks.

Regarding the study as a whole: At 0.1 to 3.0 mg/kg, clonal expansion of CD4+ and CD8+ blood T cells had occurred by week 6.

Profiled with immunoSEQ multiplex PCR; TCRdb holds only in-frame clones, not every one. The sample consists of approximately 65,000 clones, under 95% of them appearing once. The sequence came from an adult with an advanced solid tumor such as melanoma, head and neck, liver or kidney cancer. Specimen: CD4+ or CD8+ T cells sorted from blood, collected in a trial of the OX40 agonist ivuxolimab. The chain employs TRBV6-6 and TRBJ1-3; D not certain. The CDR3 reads CATDSGNTIYF. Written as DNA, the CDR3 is TGTGCCACCGACTCTGGAAACACCATATATTTT.